The rows below give T cell receptor beta chains drawn from one sample of a study of blood T cell repertoires in COVID-19. The method was immunoSEQ multiplex PCR; TCRdb's version includes in-frame clones alone and lacks a portion of them. The table has some 170,000 clones, 80% to 90% seen once. The source material was peripheral blood. These receptors all come from a human donor in a cohort sampled during active COVID-19. The CDR3 runs from the conserved cysteine through the conserved F or W. Clone size appears in some rows only: once, few, many, or a class for an expanded clone.

CDR3aa | abundance | j_gene | v_gene
CASSVAAATNEKLFF | . | TRBJ1-4 | TRBV9
CASSLGTGGHEQYF | . | TRBJ2-7 | TRBV7-9
CASSLDRSEQYF | many | TRBJ2-7 | TRBV6-5
CASSPRVRDYEQYF | . | TRBJ2-7 | TRBV7-2
CASTRRGNYPYEQYF | . | TRBJ2-7 | TRBV6-6
CASSEGQGPGNTIYF | . | TRBJ1-3 | TRBV9
CASSLTGQGALTAEAFF | once | TRBJ1-1 | TRBV5-1
CASSYDFDTEAFF | few | TRBJ1-1 | TRBV6-6
CASSLGLGTGEQYF | . | TRBJ2-7 | TRBV19
CASSYSDRGSYEQYF | . | TRBJ2-7 | TRBV6-5
CASSLMRLAGPTDTQYF | . | TRBJ2-3 | TRBV3-1/TRBV3-2
CASRRGENYGYTF | few | TRBJ1-2 | TRBV19
CASSQFGTGAHEQYF | . | TRBJ2-7 | TRBV14
CAWGGQASSGANVLTF | once | TRBJ2-6 | TRBV30
CASSDPGGNTGELFF | few | TRBJ2-2 | TRBV10-1
CASSVEFNTEAFF | . | TRBJ1-1 | TRBV10-1
CAIRPPEGQGANEQFF | . | TRBJ2-1 | TRBV10-3